These T cell receptor beta chains were read from a single sample in a study of T cell responses to AZD1222 COVID-19 vaccine. Using immunoSEQ multiplex PCR, the repertoire was profiled, and TCRdb retains in-frame clones only, with some absent. Of around 130,000 clones listed, approximately 90% are singletons. The material was peripheral blood, obtained 28 days after the second AZD1222 dose. Source of these receptors: an adult who received the AZD1222 COVID-19 vaccine. Both conserved end residues are part of each CDR3.

CDR3 protein	V gene
CAISPDRPAGQPQHF	TRBV10-3
CASSRGDAFF	TRBV21-1
CASSHQWGTGKGYGYTF	TRBV3-1/TRBV3-2
CASALWGVNYGYTF	TRBV12-5
CASSQERGGLYGYTF	TRBV3-1/TRBV3-2
CAISEREGAIGEQYF	TRBV10-3
CASSGGLALGYEQYF	TRBV7-2
CASSTWQGTYEQYF	TRBV6-2/TRBV6-3
CASSSGQGGTFF	TRBV18
CASSIADRGWDTGELFF	TRBV19
CASSWPRQRNTEAFF	TRBV6-2/TRBV6-3
CASSPNIGAGEGEQFF	TRBV18
CASSSGGPYEQYF	TRBV27
CASSSHRALGEKLFF	TRBV10-1
CASSLWGGRSYNEQFF	TRBV5-4
CASSTGGLTDTQYF	TRBV19
CASSMRREKLFF	TRBV19
CASSLEGSENYGYTF	TRBV5-6
CASSQVSTSGGGEQYF	TRBV4-1
CASSVAGNSNQPQHF	TRBV9
CASRPRGTYNEQFF	TRBV28
CASSLRETVNTEAFF	TRBV4-1
CASSVAPSGSSYNEQFF	TRBV9
CASSVGVQDTEAFF	TRBV9
CASSANSGRRYEQYF	TRBV7-2
CASSLRHSANYGYTF	TRBV7-2
CASHEGASGNDEQFF	TRBV5-1
CSASKNTEAFF	TRBV20-1
CASSYDGNYGYTF	TRBV6-5
CASSLARGNTEAFF	TRBV7-2
CASSGDRIPPYGYTF	TRBV2
CASSPGTSGRNTQYF	TRBV11-2
CASSPGGATPNGYTF	TRBV5-6
CASIGQPNTGELFF	TRBV5-1
CASSWRFSGANVLTF	TRBV7-2
CASNDRGLQETQYF	TRBV6-5
CATREGGTSATDTQYF	TRBV24-1